The sequence of this T cell receptor (beta chain) was determined in a study of regulatory T cells in long-lasting Graves disease. Building the TCR beta libraries relied on iRepertoire HTBI primers, and CDR3 regions underwent Arm-PCR. TCRdb processed the multiplex PCR reads anew with MiXCR; each CDR3 protein has one entry. The sample gives around 500,000 distinct CDR3 sequences, less than 25% of which show up once; about 8.3% is in the top ten. Time point meaning: persistent/refractory GD, antithyroid drugs over 5 years with positive TRAb. Extracted PBMC RNA gave rise to the TCR library. From each patient, around 9 milliliters of peripheral blood was drawn and collected into an EDTA anticoagulant tube. V gave up 2 bases and J gave up 5 bases; unmatched junction bases: 8. The germline V gene has CDR1 MGHRA and CDR2 YSYEKL. The length of the CDR3 is 15 residues.

The sequencing used peripheral blood mononuclear cells (PBMCs), collected when the disease was refractory, from a patient treated with antithyroid drugs. This clonotype originated in a female donor with Graves disease. The chain has TRBV4-1 and TRBJ1-1; 7 positions agree with TRBD1. The CDR3 bases are TGCGCCAGCAGCCAACAACAGGGGTGGAGAACTGAAGCTTTCTTT. The encoded protein is CASSQQQGWRTEAFF.